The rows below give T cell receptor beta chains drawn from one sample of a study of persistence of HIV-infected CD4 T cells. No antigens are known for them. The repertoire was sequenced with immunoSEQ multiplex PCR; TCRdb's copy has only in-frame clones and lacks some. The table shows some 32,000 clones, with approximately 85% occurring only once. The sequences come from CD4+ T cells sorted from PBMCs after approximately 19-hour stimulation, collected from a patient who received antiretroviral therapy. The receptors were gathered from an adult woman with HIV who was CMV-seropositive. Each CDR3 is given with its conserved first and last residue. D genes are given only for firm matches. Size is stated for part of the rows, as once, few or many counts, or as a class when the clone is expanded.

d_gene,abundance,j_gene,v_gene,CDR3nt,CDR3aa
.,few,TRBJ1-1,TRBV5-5,TGTGCCAGCAGCTTGGAGGACAACACTGAAGCTTTCTTT,CASSLEDNTEAFF
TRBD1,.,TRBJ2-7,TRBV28,TGTGCCAGCAGACCCGCGGGACAGGGTTACGAGCAGTACTTC,CASRPAGQGYEQYF
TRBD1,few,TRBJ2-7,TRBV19,TGTGCCAGTAGTGCTCAAAGTGGACAGGGACAATACGCTTTC,CASSAQSGQGQYAF
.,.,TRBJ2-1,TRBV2,TGTGCCAGCAGCTACCGGGCTGAGCAGTTCTTC,CASSYRAEQFF
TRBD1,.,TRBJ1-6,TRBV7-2,TGTGCCAGCAGCCGGGTGGGACAGGGGGCCTATAATTCACCCCTCCACTTT,CASSRVGQGAYNSPLHF
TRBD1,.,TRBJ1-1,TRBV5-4,TGTGCCAGCAGCCGGACAGGGGGCGCGGTGGGGACTGAAGCTTTCTTT,CASSRTGGAVGTEAFF
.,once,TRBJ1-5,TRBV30,TGTGCCTGGAGTGGGAAGGCGCATCGGCCCCAGCATTTT,CAWSGKAHRPQHF
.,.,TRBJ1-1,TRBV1,TGCACCAGCAGCCACCGCGAGGGGTTACTACTACCTAACACTGAAGCTTTCTTT,CTSSHREGLLLPNTEAFF
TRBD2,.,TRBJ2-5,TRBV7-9,TGTGCCAGCAGCGCCTACCGACTAGCGGGGAAACAAGAGACCCAGTACTTC,CASSAYRLAGKQETQYF
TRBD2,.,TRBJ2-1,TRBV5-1,TGCGCCAGCAGCTCTACTAGACTAGCGGAGCCCCCTTACAATGAGCAGTTCTTC,CASSSTRLAEPPYNEQFF
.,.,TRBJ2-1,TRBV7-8,TGTGCCAGCAGCTTATCGACTACCAATGAGCAGTTCTTC,CASSLSTTNEQFF
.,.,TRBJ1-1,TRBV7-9,TGTGCCAGCAGCGGGGGGAGAGGCAGGCTTATGAACACTGAAGCTTTCTTT,CASSGGRGRLMNTEAFF
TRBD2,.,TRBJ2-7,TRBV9,TGTGCCAGCTCCCGCGGGACTAGCACCCTCACTACTACTAGCGAGCAGTACTTC,CASSRGTSTLTTTSEQYF
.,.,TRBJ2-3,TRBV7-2,TGTGCCAGCAGCTTAGCGCGGGCTAAACCCAGCACAGATACGCAGTATTTT,CASSLARAKPSTDTQYF
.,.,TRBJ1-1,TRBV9,TGTGCCAGCAGCCCTAGACCGACAGCGAACACTGAAGCTTTCTTT,CASSPRPTANTEAFF
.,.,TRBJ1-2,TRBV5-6,TGTGCCAGCAGCTGGCAGATGGCCGGAGGCTACACCTTC,CASSWQMAGGYTF
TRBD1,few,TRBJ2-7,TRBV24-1,TGTGCCACCAGTGCGTTTGACAGGGTAGACTACGAGCAGTACTTC,CATSAFDRVDYEQYF
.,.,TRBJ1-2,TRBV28,TGTGCCAGCACCACCTCAGCGGCAGAAGGGGGCTATGGCTACACCTTC,CASTTSAAEGGYGYTF
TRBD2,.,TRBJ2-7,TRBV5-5,TGTGCCAGCAGCTCCACCCCGGGAGGAACCTACGAGCAGTACTTC,CASSSTPGGTYEQYF
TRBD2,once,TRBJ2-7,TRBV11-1,TGTGCCAGCAGCCCCCCTCTCGGGGGACTAGTGGGCGAGCAGTACTTC,CASSPPLGGLVGEQYF
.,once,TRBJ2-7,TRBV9,TGTGCCAGCAGCATTGGGACGGTAAGCTCCTACGAGCAGTACTTC,CASSIGTVSSYEQYF
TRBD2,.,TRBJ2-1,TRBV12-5,TGTGCTAGTGGTTTGCCTGGGCGGGAGAATGAGCAGTTCTTC,CASGLPGRENEQFF
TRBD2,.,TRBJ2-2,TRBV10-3,TGTGCCATCAGTGAGGGCGGGAGTCCCACCGGGGAGCTGTTTTTT,CAISEGGSPTGELFF
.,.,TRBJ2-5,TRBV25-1,TGTGCCAGCAGTCGCGCGAGAGGTCAAGAGACCCAGTACTTC,CASSRARGQETQYF
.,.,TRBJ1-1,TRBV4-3,TGCGCCAGCAGCCAAGGCAAGAACACTGAAGCTTTCTTT,CASSQGKNTEAFF
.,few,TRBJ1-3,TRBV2,TGTGCCAGCGCTATAGGGTATACAGACTCTGGAAACACCATATATTTT,CASAIGYTDSGNTIYF
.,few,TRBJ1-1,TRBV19,TGTGCCAGTAGTATCGCGCCGACAAGGAACACTGAAGCTTTCTTT,CASSIAPTRNTEAFF
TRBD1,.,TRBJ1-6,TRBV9,TGTGCCAGCAGCGCGGGACAGGGGAGATCACCCCTCCACTTT,CASSAGQGRSPLHF
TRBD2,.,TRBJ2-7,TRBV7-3,TGTGCCAGCAGCTTGGGGAGGGGCCACGAGCAGTACTTC,CASSLGRGHEQYF
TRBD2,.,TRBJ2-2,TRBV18,TGTGCCAGCTCACCGGAAACTAGCGGGAGGGCCTCCGGGGAGCTGTTTTTT,CASSPETSGRASGELFF
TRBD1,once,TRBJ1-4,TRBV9,TGTGCCAGCAGCGACGGACAGGGTAGGGTGTTTTTT,CASSDGQGRVFF
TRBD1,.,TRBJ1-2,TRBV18,TGTGCCAGCTCACCGAAGGACAGGGGGCGAAGTGGCTACACCTTC,CASSPKDRGRSGYTF
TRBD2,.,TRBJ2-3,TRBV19,TGTGCCAGTAGTAGAAACAGCGGGGGGTCCCCGACGCAGTATTTT,CASSRNSGGSPTQYF
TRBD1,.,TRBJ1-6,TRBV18,TGTGCCAGCTCACCCGGGACAGGGATCTATTCACCCCTCCACTTT,CASSPGTGIYSPLHF
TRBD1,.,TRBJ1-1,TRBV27,TGTGCCAGCAGCGAGAAGGGGACAGTAGAAGCTTTCTTT,CASSEKGTVEAFF
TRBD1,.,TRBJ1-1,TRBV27,TGTGCCAGCAGTCTCCGGGCGATGACAGGGAGGGTTGCTGAAGCTTTCTTT,CASSLRAMTGRVAEAFF
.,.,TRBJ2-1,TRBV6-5,TGTGCCAGCAGTTCAGCACAGGCTCGAAGCCACAATGAGCAGTTCTTC,CASSSAQARSHNEQFF
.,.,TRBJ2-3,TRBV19,TGTGCCAGTAGATCCATCAGGGGGGTCACAGATACGCAGTATTTT,CASRSIRGVTDTQYF
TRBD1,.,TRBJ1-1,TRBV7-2,TGTGCCAGCAGCTCCACAGGGGTGGGGAACACTGAAGCTTTCTTT,CASSSTGVGNTEAFF
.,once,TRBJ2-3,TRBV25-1,TGTGCCAGCACCTCTACAGGTTCTAGCACAGATACGCAGTATTTT,CASTSTGSSTDTQYF
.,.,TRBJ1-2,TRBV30,TGTGCCTGGAGTGCCCCCCGGACCGTGAACTATGGCTACACCTTC,CAWSAPRTVNYGYTF
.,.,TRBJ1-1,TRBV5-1,TGCGCCAGCAGCTTGCGAGGGGGGAACACTGAAGCTTTCTTT,CASSLRGGNTEAFF
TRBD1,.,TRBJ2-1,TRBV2,TGTGCCAGCGTTAGACAGGGGATCGGGGATGAGCAGTTCTTC,CASVRQGIGDEQFF
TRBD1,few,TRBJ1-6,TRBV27,TGTGCCAGCCGCAGGGGGGGGCCAGCTAGTTCACCCCTCCACTTT,CASRRGGPASSPLHF
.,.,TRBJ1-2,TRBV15,TGTGCCACGGGACTACTAGACGAGAGTAGATACACCTTC,CATGLLDESRYTF
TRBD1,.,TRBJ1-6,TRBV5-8,TGTGCCAGCAGCTTGTCAAGGACAGGGACTCTAAGCTCCTATAATTCACCCCTCCACTTT,CASSLSRTGTLSSYNSPLHF
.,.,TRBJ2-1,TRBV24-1,TGTGCCACCAGTGATCCCTCGCGGTGGGGGCAGGAGCAGTTCTTC,CATSDPSRWGQEQFF
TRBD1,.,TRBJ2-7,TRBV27,TGTGCCAGCAGTTTGGCCGGGACAGGGGTCCTGGTCCCCTACGAGCAGTACTTC,CASSLAGTGVLVPYEQYF
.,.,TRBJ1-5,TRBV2,TGTGCCAGCAGTGAACGTGGAGCGTGGAGGACCCTCAATCAGCCCCAGCATTTT,CASSERGAWRTLNQPQHF
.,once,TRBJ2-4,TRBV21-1,TGTGCCAGCAGGTACAACAGGACCCTAGCCAAAAACATTCAGTACTTC,CASRYNRTLAKNIQYF
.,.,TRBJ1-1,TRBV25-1,TGTGCCAGCAGTGAACCGGGATTGGGAAAGAACACTGAAGCTTTCTTT,CASSEPGLGKNTEAFF
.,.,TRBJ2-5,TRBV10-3,TGTGCCATCAGCAGGGCCCAAGAGACCCAGTACTTC,CAISRAQETQYF
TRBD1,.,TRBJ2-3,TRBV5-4,TGTGCCAGCAGCTTGGGACAGGGTTTTAGGGATACGCAGTATTTT,CASSLGQGFRDTQYF
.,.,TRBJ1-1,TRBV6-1,TGTGCCAGCACCTTTGGGACCAACACTGAAGCTTTCTTT,CASTFGTNTEAFF
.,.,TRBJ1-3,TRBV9,TGTGCCAGCAGCGTAGTTGGCGACTCTGGAAACACCATATATTTT,CASSVVGDSGNTIYF